This TCR beta chain was documented in a study of cytomegalovirus exposure and HLA in healthy donors (dated by TCRdb to the late 2010s). In the study overall: In an earlier analysis of 587 of the donors, 276 Gb of sequence data and 117 million unique TCR beta sequences from 180 million or so T cells were reported. Around 300 gigabases of sequencing data and around 87 million unique TCR sequences were included in an early release covering about 600 HLA-typed donors. The genetic ancestry cluster associated with self-reported Caucasian donors included about four fifths of the approximately 430 genotyped donors. The study was designed to test whether signatures of past pathogen exposure could be identified by cataloging public T cell receptors. The T cell repertoires of 550 to 850 subjects were profiled by immunosequencing and related to cytomegalovirus serostatus. In addition to the first cohort of around 670 subjects, a separate validation cohort of around 110 different subjects was used. To predict cytomegalovirus infection status, the study combined high-throughput TCR immunosequencing, statistical association of individual TCRs with disease status, and machine learning. A later analysis re-examined previously published TCR beta repertoires from more than 550 donors and added high-resolution HLA genotyping to investigate patterns of TCR occurrence. Rather than drawing on any new phenotypic data, the later analysis identified candidate immune exposures from TCR beta sequences and the way those sequences occurred across donors. In an earlier analysis of several hundred of the donors, high-throughput TCR beta sequencing was used to judge whether each TCR beta V gene segment behaved as functional or pseudogenic. Alongside the repertoire data, information on donor age, sex, ethnicity and CMV serostatus was compiled. A later genetic analysis used genome-wide SNP genotypes for 398 of the 666 donors, treating that subset as a discovery cohort. All discovery cohort repertoires had been generated on a single sequencing platform. Class I and class II HLA loci were covered by the typing at four-digit resolution. Typing coverage varied by locus: roughly 620-640 donors for A, B, C, DRB1 and DQB1; roughly 560 for DQA1; about 590 for DPA1; around 490 for DPB1. About five DR-DQ haplotypes were treated as single units for association and clustering because of strong linkage in the cohort. On average, around 230,000 unique TCR beta nucleotide sequences were sequenced per donor among a few hundred genotyped donors of the cohort, with around 19% of those sequences being non-productive.

The cohort comprised some 680 healthy bone marrow donors. At the time of sampling, every cohort member was nominally healthy, though immune exposures that went unrecorded were likely present. The donor tested CMV seronegative, placing the donor among the 352 seronegative members of the cohort. Each donor provided a peripheral blood sample, and peripheral blood mononuclear cells were used for TCR beta sequencing. Genomic DNA was extracted from the blood cell samples with the Qiagen DNeasy Blood Extraction Kit. From V the trimming removes 5 bases and from J it removes 1 base, while the gene matches leave 5 bases of the junction unaccounted for. The germline V gene sets CDR1 to SGHAT and CDR2 to FQNNGV. The CDR3 goes from the cysteine to the phenylalanine over 14 residues. CDR3 DNA only is kept here, 42 bases in frame from base 1. The paper as a whole reports these results and caveats: In vitro tests confirmed that a few of the cytomegalovirus-associated TCR beta chains recognize cytomegalovirus antigens. The classifier was reported to diagnose cytomegalovirus status with high specificity and sensitivity in both the original and validation cohorts. When HLA alleles, especially DR and DQ, strongly co-occurred, TCR associations were difficult to assign to individual alleles. Some 16 rarely observed V segments, including chromosome 9 orphons, were excluded from the earlier analysis of about 500 of the donors because counts were too low. The authors suggested that the approach could potentially be extended to other disease states and immunological phenotypes. A cluster of highly shared sequence variants was judged likely to be a technical artifact of the sequencing pipeline. Some IMGT-functional V segments, including TRBV6-2 and TRBV6-3, could not be distinguished by the 87-base-pair reads and were therefore excluded. An association between a missense DCLRE1C variant and V-gene and J-gene trimming of TCR beta chains was found in a later genetic analysis and replicated in an independent cohort. In a later analysis, several top co-occurrence clusters were reported to appear linked to parvovirus B19, influenza, CMV and Epstein-Barr virus. A later analysis found that HLA-associated TCR beta chains were more clonally expanded and had lower generation probabilities than equally common non-associated chains. According to a later analysis, most CMV-associated TCR beta chains appeared to be HLA-restricted, and the HLA associations seemed to be driven largely by CMV exposure. The study gave a list of around 170 TCR beta chains associated with cytomegalovirus. A further reported finding was that TCR beta sequences accurately predicted the HLA-A and HLA-B alleles for most subjects in the first cohort. Because HLA typing was missing for some donors at each locus, association tests included only the typed subset. At a false discovery rate of 0.05, a later analysis linked 15,000 to 20,000 TCR beta sequences to specific HLA alleles. Sequencing depth was assumed to be roughly uniform across donors in the presence/absence analyses, though that assumption may not hold. Immune exposure information for the cohort was limited to CMV serostatus. A later genetic analysis reported fewer N-insertions in productive TCRs among donors in an Asian-associated ancestry cluster than the approximately 700-donor mean. Correlated functional status among segregating V segments might reflect linkage disequilibrium, but an unknown experimental factor could not be ruled out. According to a later analysis, TCR association rates differed among HLA loci, with DRB1 alleles showing the most associated TCRs and HLA-C alleles showing the fewest. In an earlier analysis of 587 of the donors, most TCR beta V segments appeared in productive rearrangements about 90% or about 30% of the time, broadly matching IMGT annotations. While some public TCRs were present in many individuals, most TCR sequences turned up only very rarely across donors. In this cohort, only TCR beta chains were sequenced, and detectable features were limited by the absence of alpha or paired-chain data.

On this clone: The clone's antigen remains unknown. No base quality information exists; no much larger clone differs at one position.

Library preparation was by the immunoSEQ multiplex PCR assay. For the multiplex PCR, a mixture combining 60 forward primers for TCR Vbeta segments and 13 reverse primers for TCR Jbeta segments was used. Amplification of the CDR3 region of rearranged TCR beta genes was performed with a multiplex PCR assay on genomic DNA. On the Illumina HiSeq System, the amplified TCR beta libraries were sequenced as 87-base-pair reads. On the authors' methods: A later analysis counted approximately 84 million unique TCR beta chains across the 550 to 800 repertoires, and some 11 million of these chains were shared by at least two donors. A nearest-neighbor algorithm error-corrected the raw reads and collapsed the reads into unique sequences, merging closely related sequences to remove PCR and sequencing errors. V, D and J gene segments were assigned by aligning CDR3 sequences to IMGT reference sequences. For a sequence to be retained, a match of at least six nucleotides to both a V gene segment and a J gene segment was required. Rearrangements were called productive when the CDR3 lacked stop codons and stayed in frame with V and J; all others were non-productive. CDR3 was defined according to IMGT convention as the region running from the second conserved V-encoded cysteine to the conserved J-encoded phenylalanine. In an earlier analysis of around 540 of the donors, sequences lacking an unambiguous match to a single V gene segment were excluded. An earlier analysis of about 590 of the donors classified V segments as functional when productive rearrangements were above 56.7% and as segregating when the standard deviation between donors was above 5%. To diagnose cytomegalovirus status from the catalog of TCR beta chain sequences, a statistical classification framework was built. In a later analysis, TCR nucleotide sequences were compared against IMGT/GENE-DB human TR gene sequences so that V and J genes could be assigned. Using the TCRdist pipeline, a later analysis assigned CDR3 sequences along with most-parsimonious VDJ recombination scenarios. A later analysis defined each TCR beta chain by its CDR3 amino acid sequence plus V-gene family, and excluded reads lacking a unique V-gene family. As a way to deal with suspected cross-contamination and a sequencing artifact, a later analysis dropped 500 to 700 nucleotide sequences that were highly shared and had low generation probability. For each public chain, a later analysis derived a clonal expansion index from normalized ranks of inferred template counts within each repertoire. A later analysis computed generation probabilities with a VDJ recombination model fitted to out-of-frame rearrangements, and checked the results against IGoR. In a later analysis, hypergeometric tests were used to score TCR-TCR, TCR-HLA and TCR-CMV co-occurrence, with a repertoire-size bias correction applied to TCR pairs. False discovery rates were estimated in a later analysis by permuting HLA or CMV assignments 20 times. In a later analysis, co-occurring TCRs were grouped with DBSCAN, and TCRdist sequence similarity was added when clustering was performed within HLA-allele-positive subsets. Repertoires with fewer than 30,000 or more than 120,000 public chains, plus five repertoires with anomalous nucleotide sharing, were excluded from co-occurrence clustering. The clones in this table, taken by TCRdb from immuneACCESS, are in-frame only. Not every clone is retained; where verified, under half of the shortfall comes from an unresolved V gene, and the cause of the rest is unknown. V and J calls and clone size come straight from that table; D and trimming were deduced from the DNA. The sample includes more than 100,000 clones, with 50% to 75% observed a single time. Less than 2.5% of the sample is taken by the ten largest.

This sequence uses TRBV11-2 and TRBJ2-7; 7 bases in the junction line up with TRBD1. The specimen sequenced was PBMCs. The TCR was taken from a woman aged 35 to 49 in good health and CMV-seronegative. The sequenced DNA is TGTGCCAGCAGCCCGACAGGGCATTCCTACGAGCAGTACTTC. Its coded protein is CASSPTGHSYEQYF.